One sample yielded the 16 T cell receptor beta chains listed below, sequenced in a study of vaccination effects on CD4 cells after COVID-19. Method: immunoSEQ multiplex PCR; TCRdb's copy keeps in-frame clones and lacks some. The sample records roughly 24,000 clones, around four fifths being singletons. Viral peptide pools were used in the ViraFEST assay to expand antigen-specific CD4+ T cells, and sequencing came afterward. Once cultured for roughly ten days, the cells underwent separation to obtain CD4+ T cells. Either the mRNA-1273 or the BNT162b2 vaccine was given to participants as two doses. Their target antigens are unknown. The source was CD4+ T cells from PBMCs cultured with HCoV-NL63 spike peptides, collected after COVID-19 vaccination. The receptors originated from a human donor who received a COVID-19 vaccine.

The J gene is TRBJ1-6, the V gene TRBV7-8, with D unresolved. CDR3 length: 17 amino acids. With 0 bases removed from V and 5 bases from J, the gap between germline ends came to 14 bases. Germline values: CDR1 SGHVS, CDR2 FQNEAQ. CDR3 residues: CASSLAGRVWDNSPLHF. In DNA, the CDR3 is TGTGCCAGCAGCTTAGCAGGCCGCGTTTGGGATAATTCACCCCTCCACTTT.

This sequence joins TRBV18 and TRBJ2-4, with 7 positions matching TRBD1. The V segment lost 0 bases and the J segment 1 base; nucleotides outside the gene matches: 0. Germline loops: CDR1 KGHSH, CDR2 LQKENI. The length of the CDR3 is 15 residues. The CDR3 region is CASSPPGQAKNIQYF. The CDR3 DNA reads as TGTGCCAGCTCACCACCGGGACAGGCCAAAAACATTCAGTACTTC.

The chain uses TRBV29-1 and TRBJ1-5; the D gene is possibly TRBD1 (5 bases). This CDR3 is built from 14 residues. CDR1 is SQVTM, CDR2 ANQGSEA, per germline. V lost 4 bases, J lost 0 bases, and 10 bases lay in between. Here the CDR3 DNA reads TGCAGCGTTGTAGCGGGGGATAGCAATCAGCCCCAGCATTTT. This gives the protein CSVVAGDSNQPQHF.

The chain couples TRBV15 to TRBJ1-3; perhaps TRBD1 as D (6 bases). Trimming removed 8 bases at V and 3 bases at J, with 20 bases between. The CDR3 contains 16 residues. CDR1 LNHNV and CDR2 YYDKDF come from the germline V gene (reference sequence). The CDR3 here is CATREGGNSGGNTIYF. The CDR3 DNA follows: TGTGCCACCCGAGAGGGGGGCAACTCGGGTGGAAACACCATATATTTT.

The gene calls are TRBV28 and TRBJ2-3; D is unresolved. This CDR3 has 13 amino acids. CDR1 is MDHEN, CDR2 SYDVKM, per germline. Trimming stripped 8 bases from V and 0 bases from J, with 9 bases between. The CDR3 DNA is TGTGCCAGCTCCGAACCTAGCACAGATACGCAGTATTTT. It yields the protein CASSEPSTDTQYF.

CDR3 sequence (DNA): TGCGCCAGCAGCCAAGAAGAGACAGGGACATGGGCCATATATTTT. The encoded protein is CASSQEETGTWAIYF. The V and J genes are TRBV4-1 and TRBJ1-3; the match to TRBD1 covers 7 bases. The ends lost 0 bases at V and 11 bases at J; junction bases unmatched: 10. The CDR3 is 15 residues long. Germline loops: CDR1 MGHRA, CDR2 YSYEKL.

CDR3 sequence: CASSLLRGATDTQYF. CDR3 sequence (DNA): TGTGCCAGCAGTTTATTGCGGGGGGCCACAGATACGCAGTATTTT. J is TRBJ2-3 and V is TRBV28, with 8 bases identical to TRBD2. There are 15 residues in the CDR3. Germline CDR1 reads MDHEN; CDR2 reads SYDVKM. V trimming: 1 base; J trimming: 2 bases; junction bases outside the gene matches: 2.

This clone was found once. This chain joins TRBV4-1 and TRBJ1-1; D unresolved. With 1 base removed from V and 0 bases from J, the gap between germline ends came to 9 bases. The CDR3 is made up of 15 amino acids. From germline, CDR1 is MGHRA and CDR2 YSYEKL. The CDR3 sequence: CASSQVVSLNTEAFF. CDR3 DNA: TGCGCCAGCAGCCAAGTTGTTTCGCTGAACACTGAAGCTTTCTTT.

The chain combines TRBV6-4 with TRBJ2-5; D remains unclear. Per the germline V gene, CDR1 is MRHNA and CDR2 is SNTAGT. Trimming stripped 6 bases from V and 0 bases from J, with 14 bases between. This CDR3 has 15 residues. The CDR3 reads CASRPPFRYQETQYF. Here the CDR3 DNA reads TGTGCCAGCAGGCCCCCTTTCCGGTACCAAGAGACCCAGTACTTC.

The chain recombines TRBV6-5 with TRBJ2-1; 9 bases fit TRBD2. After removal of 2 bases from V and 9 bases from J, the junction contained 5 bases not matched to a gene. Germline CDR1 is MNHEY and CDR2 is SVGAGI. The CDR3 totals 14 residues. CDR3 bases: TGTGCCAGCAGTTACCGCGGGGGGGCCTTTGAGCAGTTCTTC. It encodes CASSYRGGAFEQFF.

The chain has TRBV3-1 (or the pseudogene TRBV3-2) and TRBJ1-1; D is unclear. Germline assignment: CDR1 LGHDT and CDR2 YNNKEL (reference sequence). The CDR3 has 11 residues. Trimming removed 4 bases from V and 6 bases from J, with 6 bases in between. CDR3 coding DNA: TGTGCCAGCAGCCTGGCCGCTGAAGCTTTCTTT. It yields the protein CASSLAAEAFF.

J is TRBJ2-3 and V is TRBV6-2 or TRBV6-3; D ambiguous. This CDR3 spans 15 amino acids. V was pared by 4 bases and J by 4 bases, with 15 bases between. Germline-derived CDR1 and CDR2 are MNHEY and SVGEGT. CDR3 amino acids: CASSFLAVGADTQYF. The CDR3 nucleotides read TGTGCCAGCAGTTTCCTGGCGGTGGGCGCAGATACGCAGTATTTT.

The chain links TRBV12-3 or TRBV12-4 to TRBJ1-4; possible D gene TRBD1, 6 bases. V gave up 5 bases and J gave up 8 bases, with 9 bases separating them. There are 12 residues in the CDR3. The CDR3 region is CASSRGGEKLFF. DNA of the CDR3: TGTGCCAGCAGTAGAGGGGGAGAAAAACTGTTTTTT.

The chain has TRBV24-1 and TRBJ2-7; no firm D call. V lost 7 bases and J lost 1, with 10 bases in between. CDR3 length: 13 residues. Germline CDR1 and CDR2: KGHDR and SFDVKD. CDR3 sequence reads: CATRSSGSYEQYF. The CDR3 DNA sequence: TGTGCCACCAGGTCCTCTGGGTCCTACGAGCAGTACTTC.

The chain uses TRBV5-1 and TRBJ2-2; 10 bases agree with TRBD1. Trimming took 0 bases from V and 3 from J; bases not matched to a gene: 2. Germline V gene sequence: CDR1 SGHRS, CDR2 YFSETQ. There are 16 residues in the CDR3. The CDR3 sequence: CASSLGGTGDTGELFF. CDR3 nucleotide sequence: TGCGCCAGCAGCTTGGGAGGGACAGGGGACACCGGGGAGCTGTTTTTT.

This clone has just one count. V is TRBV12-3 or TRBV12-4 and J is TRBJ1-5; D gene unclear. The V gene lost 3 bases and the J gene lost 5 bases, with 8 bases spanning the gap. This CDR3 has 13 residues. The CDR3 loop reads CASSFGRDQPQHF. DNA for the CDR3: TGTGCCAGCAGTTTTGGACGGGATCAGCCCCAGCATTTT.